Detailed here is one T cell receptor beta chain. This entry comes from a study of T cells in narcolepsy. Profiled with immunoSEQ multiplex PCR; TCRdb holds only in-frame clones, not every one. The sample consists of about 30,000 clones, about four fifths of them appearing once. This sequence originates from a human donor with narcolepsy. The sample comprised CD45RA- memory CD4+ T cells from PBMCs.

The CDR3 DNA reads as TGTGCCAGCAGCTTGAACCGGGACACTACCTACGAGCAGTACTTC. Its protein is CASSLNRDTTYEQYF. The rearrangement uses TRBV11-2 and TRBJ2-5, with D perhaps matching TRBD1 (6 bases). With the DNA end fitting TRBJ2-7 better, the J assignment may be wrong. The CDR3 is 15 amino acids. Looked up from germline, CDR1 is SGHAT and CDR2 is FQNNGV.